A selection of T cell receptor beta chains follows, all from one sample in a study of identical twins. TCRdb fed the 5' RACE reads into MiXCR, producing one record per CDR3 protein. The table has some 630,000 distinct CDR3 sequences, roughly 6.6% seen once. These records were also assigned to another study, of yellow fever vaccine responses in identical twins.

Sequencing was performed on PBMCs. These receptors originate from a woman in her late teens or twenties in good health. The CDR3 runs from the conserved cysteine through the conserved F or W. The D gene is left open where the match is weak. The size entry is marked missing in some rows and otherwise reads once, few, many or a size class.

>TRBJ2-5|-|14|TRBV5-1|-
CASRRSGAQETQYF
TGCGCCAGTAGACGATCAGGGGCACAAGAGACCCAGTACTTC
>TRBJ2-7|TRBD2|15|TRBV7-8|-
CASSLKRTSSYEQYF
TGTGCCAGCAGCTTAAAACGGACTAGTTCCTACGAGCAGTACTTC
>TRBJ2-5|-|13|TRBV19|-
CASNRRAQETQYF
TGTGCCAGTAACAGGAGGGCCCAAGAGACCCAGTACTTC
>TRBJ2-3|-|12|TRBV29-1|few
CSVEVYTDTQYF
TGCAGCGTTGAAGTTTACACAGATACGCAGTATTTT
>TRBJ2-5|TRBD1|15|TRBV10-3|-
CAISPGQGKQETQYF
TGTGCCATCAGTCCGGGACAGGGGAAACAAGAGACCCAGTACTTC
>TRBJ2-7|TRBD2|18|TRBV12-5|-
CASGPVYGTSGSAYEQYF
TGTGCTAGTGGTCCCGTATATGGGACTAGCGGGAGTGCCTACGAGCAGTACTTC
>TRBJ2-5|-|15|TRBV12-3/TRBV12-4|-
CASSPTTVDQETQYF
TGTGCCAGCAGTCCGACGACAGTCGACCAAGAGACCCAGTACTTC
>TRBJ2-1|-|16|TRBV5-1|-
CASSTQGWGLYNEQFF
TGCGCCAGCAGCACACAGGGATGGGGGTTATACAATGAGCAGTTCTTC
>TRBJ2-1|TRBD1|16|TRBV10-3|many
CAISEETGGSYNEQFF
TGTGCCATCAGTGAGGAGACAGGGGGGTCCTACAATGAGCAGTTCTTC
>TRBJ2-5|TRBD2|14|TRBV10-2|few
CASESTSGRETQYF
TGCGCCAGCGAATCTACTAGCGGGAGGGAGACCCAGTACTTC
>TRBJ1-4|-|15|TRBV15|many
CATSRDVVQGEKLFF
TGTGCCACCAGCAGAGATGTCGTCCAGGGGGAAAAACTGTTTTTT
>TRBJ2-1|TRBD2|16|TRBV12-3/TRBV12-4|few
CASSSRSGGFYNEQFF
TGTGCCAGCAGCTCTCGATCGGGGGGGTTCTACAATGAGCAGTTCTTC
>TRBJ2-1|TRBD2|16|TRBV5-1|-
CASNLLAGGPYNEQFF
TGCGCCAGCAACCTATTAGCGGGAGGGCCCTACAATGAGCAGTTCTTC
>TRBJ1-1|-|13|TRBV12-3/TRBV12-4|many
CASRTAMNTEAFF
TGTGCCAGCAGAACAGCGATGAACACTGAAGCTTTCTTT
>TRBJ2-1|-|14|TRBV4-2|-
CASSQVEPHNEQFF
TGTGCCAGCAGCCAAGTAGAACCCCACAATGAGCAGTTCTTC
>TRBJ2-4|TRBD1|15|TRBV27|few
CASSPGQLAKNIQYF
TGTGCCAGCAGTCCGGGACAGCTAGCCAAAAACATTCAGTACTTC
>TRBJ2-3|TRBD2|16|TRBV4-2|few
CASSPGAGLSTDTQYF
TGTGCCAGCAGCCCGGGAGCGGGGTTAAGCACAGATACGCAGTATTTT
>TRBJ1-2|TRBD1|15|TRBV29-1|-
CSVEDSGTAFYGYTF
TGCAGCGTTGAAGACTCCGGGACAGCCTTCTATGGCTACACCTTC
>TRBJ2-1|-|13|TRBV12-3/TRBV12-4|few
CASTLTGYNEQFF
TGTGCCAGCACCCTTACCGGTTACAATGAGCAGTTCTTC
>TRBJ1-2|-|13|TRBV3-1|-
CASSQDWGNGYTF
TGTGCCAGCAGCCAAGATTGGGGGAACGGCTACACCTTC
>TRBJ1-5|-|12|TRBV20-1|few
CSARRSDQPQHF
TGCAGTGCTAGGCGCTCCGATCAGCCCCAACATTTT
>TRBJ2-1|-|15|TRBV18|-
CASSPPMTTYNEQFF
TGTGCCAGCTCACCACCAATGACCACCTACAATGAGCAGTTCTTC
>TRBJ2-4|-|13|TRBV12-3/TRBV12-4|many
CASSRRARNIQYF
TGTGCCAGCAGCCGGCGGGCGCGAAACATTCAGTACTTC
>TRBJ1-1|-|16|TRBV5-8|many
CASSPRGAGSGTEAFF
TGTGCCAGCAGCCCAAGAGGGGCTGGGAGTGGTACTGAAGCTTTCTTT
>TRBJ1-1|-|13|TRBV20-1|many
CSATGTSNTEAFF
TGCAGTGCTACTGGGACATCGAACACTGAAGCTTTCTTT
>TRBJ1-1|-|13|TRBV12-3/TRBV12-4|many
CASSPPGYTEAFF
TGTGCCAGCAGCCCCCCCGGGTACACTGAAGCTTTCTTT